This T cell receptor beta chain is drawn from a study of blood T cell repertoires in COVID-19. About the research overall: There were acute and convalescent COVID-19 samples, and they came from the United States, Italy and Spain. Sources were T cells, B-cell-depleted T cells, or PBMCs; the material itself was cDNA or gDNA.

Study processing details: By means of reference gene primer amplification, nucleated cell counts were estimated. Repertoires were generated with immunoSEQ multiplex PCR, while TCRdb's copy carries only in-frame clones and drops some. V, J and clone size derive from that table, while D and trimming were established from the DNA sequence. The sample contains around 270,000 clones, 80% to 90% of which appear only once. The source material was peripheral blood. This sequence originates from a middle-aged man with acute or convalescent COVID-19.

The CDR3 DNA reads TGTGCCAGCAGGGGCAGGGGGTATGAGCAGTTCTTC. This codes for CASRGRGYEQFF. The V gene is TRBV6-5, the J gene TRBJ2-1; 7 bases align to TRBD1. The CDR3 is 12 residues long. The germline V gene encodes CDR1 MNHEY and CDR2 SVGAGI. J gave up 8 bases and V 6 bases, and 4 bases lay outside the gene matches.